This T cell receptor beta chain emerged from a study of T cell changes during pregnancy in multiple sclerosis. The CDR3 sequence is 16 residues long. The V and J ends lost 6 bases and 3 bases, in that order; junction bases with no gene match: 9. Germline V gene sequence: CDR1 KGHSH, CDR2 LQKENI. Produced via immunoSEQ multiplex PCR; TCRdb's table is partial and in-frame only. The data contain about 120,000 clones, 93% of them singletons. The clonotype comes from a female donor with multiple sclerosis, enrolled in a pregnancy study. The specimen comprised peripheral blood, sampled before pregnancy. The J gene is TRBJ2-1, the V gene TRBV18; 9 bases map to TRBD1. The CDR3 coding sequence is TGTGCCAGCTCGGACCCGGGACAGGGCGTCTACAATGAGCAGTTCTTC. This gives the protein CASSDPGQGVYNEQFF.